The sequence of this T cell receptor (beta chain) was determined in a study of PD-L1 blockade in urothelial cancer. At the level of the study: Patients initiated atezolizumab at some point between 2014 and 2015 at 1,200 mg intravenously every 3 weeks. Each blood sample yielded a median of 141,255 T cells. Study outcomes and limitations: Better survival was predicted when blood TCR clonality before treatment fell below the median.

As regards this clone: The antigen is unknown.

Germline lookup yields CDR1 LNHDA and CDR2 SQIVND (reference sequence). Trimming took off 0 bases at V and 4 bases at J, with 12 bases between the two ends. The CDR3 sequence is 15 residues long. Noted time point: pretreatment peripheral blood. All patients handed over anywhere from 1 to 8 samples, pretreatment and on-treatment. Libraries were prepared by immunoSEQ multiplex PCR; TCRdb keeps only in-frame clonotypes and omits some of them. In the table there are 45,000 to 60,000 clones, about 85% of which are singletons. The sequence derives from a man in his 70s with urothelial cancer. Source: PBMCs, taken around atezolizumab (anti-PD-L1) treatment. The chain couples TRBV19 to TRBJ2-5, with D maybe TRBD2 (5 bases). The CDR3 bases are TGTGCCAGTAGTATAGATGGCCAGGCGGGAGAGACCCAGTACTTC. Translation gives CASSIDGQAGETQYF.